These 22 T cell receptor beta chains came from one sample sequenced in a study of siplizumab effects on memory and regulatory T cells (dated by TCRdb to between 2018 and 2020). The library was generated by the immunoSEQ multiplex PCR assay. Held by TCRdb, this immuneACCESS table contains in-frame sequences only and omits some clones. Under half of the omission traces to an unresolved V gene where checked; the cause of the rest is unknown. The sample table records around 110,000 clones; roughly 94% of these occur just once. The ten largest clones represent around 1.7% of the sample. Material for sequencing was non-Treg CD4+ T cells sorted from blood. The sample's cell subset or site, from its label and the paper: FACS-sorted unstimulated CD4+ non-regulatory T cells. These receptors were collected from a human donor in good health.

The chain couples TRBV6-1 to TRBJ1-5; D may be TRBD1 (5 bases). The ends were cut back, 6 bases at V and 5 bases at J, with 11 bases in the middle. Germline assignment: CDR1 MNHNS and CDR2 SASEGT. The CDR3 is 13 residues long. The CDR3 sequence: CASRPRVDQPQHF. The CDR3 DNA is TGTGCCAGCAGACCCAGGGTGGATCAGCCCCAGCATTTT.

The chain has TRBV4-2 and TRBJ2-5; TRBD1 aligns across 8 bases. Germline trimming cut 2 bases from V and 2 bases from J; bases unmatched to any gene: 4. Germline CDR1 LGHNA, CDR2 YNFKEQ. CDR3 length: 15 residues. The CDR3 DNA reads TGTGCCAGCAGCCAACTAACAGGGGGGCAAGAGACCCAGTACTTC. Protein product: CASSQLTGGQETQYF.

This clone was observed a handful of times. The chain combines TRBV10-1 with TRBJ1-2, with D uncertain. V shed 2 bases and J shed 5 bases, with 12 bases lying between them. Germline V gives CDR1 WNHNN, CDR2 SYGVQD (reference sequence). CDR3 length: 14 residues. In DNA, the CDR3 is TGCGCCAGCAGTGAGGACCCGCTTCGTTATGGCTACACCTTC. Its translation: CASSEDPLRYGYTF.

V and J are TRBV6-5 and TRBJ1-2; D is unclear. Per germline, CDR1 MNHEY and CDR2 SVGAGI. Trimming stripped 6 bases from V and 4 bases from J, with 9 bases between. This CDR3 is built from 12 residues. The CDR3 protein is CASSSAFYGYTF. CDR3 nucleotide sequence: TGTGCCAGCAGCTCTGCCTTCTATGGCTACACCTTC.

The chain employs TRBV19 and TRBJ2-7, with D possibly TRBD2 on 7 matching bases. There are 16 residues in the CDR3. Germline lookup yields CDR1 LNHDA and CDR2 SQIVND (reference sequence). The V end was cut by 4 bases, the J end by 4 bases, with 20 bases between. The CDR3 sequence: CASSNGPSGEGYEQYF. The CDR3 DNA follows: TGTGCCAGTAGTAACGGGCCTTCAGGGGAGGGTTACGAGCAGTACTTC.

The chain employs TRBV9 and TRBJ1-4; D unresolved. The CDR3 is 15 amino acids. The V gene's germline CDR1 is SGDLS and CDR2 YYNGEE. The V end lost 0 bases, the J end lost 8 bases, and 14 bases lay between the germline ends. The CDR3 is CASSVVAGSREKLFF. Written as DNA, the CDR3 is TGTGCCAGCAGCGTAGTCGCGGGGTCGAGAGAAAAACTGTTTTTT.

The V gene is TRBV18, the J gene TRBJ2-7, with a tentative D call TRBD1 (5 bases). This CDR3 has 15 residues. The germline V gene has CDR1 KGHSH and CDR2 LQKENI. Trimming removed 1 base at V and 3 bases at J, with 13 bases between. CDR3 sequence: CASSPQSGQSYEQYF. DNA for the CDR3: TGTGCCAGCTCACCACAGTCAGGACAAAGCTACGAGCAGTACTTC.

This clone has just one count. The chain combines TRBV5-1 with TRBJ2-7, with no clear D. Germline values: CDR1 SGHRS, CDR2 YFSETQ. V was trimmed by 1 base and J by 0 bases, leaving 8 bases between them. The CDR3 length is 14 residues. The CDR3 DNA is TGCGCCAGCAGCTTGAGGACGAACTCCTACGAGCAGTACTTC. The encoded protein is CASSLRTNSYEQYF.

CDR3 nucleotides: TGTGCCAGCAGCGTACGGGCAGTCGCCCCCGGGGAGCTGTTTTTT. Encoded protein: CASSVRAVAPGELFF. The J gene is TRBJ2-2, the V gene TRBV9; D not resolved. The CDR3 has 15 residues. Per germline, CDR1 SGDLS and CDR2 YYNGEE. The V and J ends lost 1 base and 6 bases respectively, with 13 bases between them.

The chain joins TRBV5-4 to TRBJ1-6; D ambiguous. Looked up from germline, CDR1 is SGHNT and CDR2 is YYREEE (reference sequence). V lost 4 bases and J 10 bases, leaving 12 bases between the germline ends. The CDR3 runs to 13 residues. The CDR3 region is CASSHSLESPLHF. The CDR3 DNA is TGTGCCAGCAGCCACAGTCTTGAATCACCCCTCCACTTT. Together with reference TRBV5-4 and TRBJ1-6, the CDR3 gives the full variable domain: ETGVTQSPTHLIKTRGQQVTLRCSSQSGHNTVSWYQQALGQGPQFIFQYYREEENGRGNFPPRFSGLQFPNYSSELNVNALELDDSALYLCASSHSLESPLHFGNGTRLTVT.

The chain employs TRBV2 and TRBJ2-7, with D possibly matching TRBD2 (6 bases). The V end was cut by 6 bases, the J end by 0 bases, with 12 bases between. Germline lookup yields CDR1 SNHLY and CDR2 FYNNEI. CDR3 size: 14 residues. CDR3 in amino acids: CASRGLASSYEQYF. CDR3 sequence (DNA): TGTGCCAGCAGGGGACTCGCTAGCTCCTACGAGCAGTACTTC.

V is TRBV6-1 and J is TRBJ2-5, with 10 bases lining up with TRBD1. V was pared by 8 bases and J by 4 bases, with 7 bases of the junction left unmatched. This CDR3 is 14 amino acids long. Looked up from germline, CDR1 is MNHNS and CDR2 is SASEGT. The CDR3 region is CASETGGAAETQYF. CDR3 coding DNA: TGTGCCAGCGAGACAGGGGGCGCGGCAGAGACCCAGTACTTC.

This chain uses TRBV7-9 with TRBJ2-5, with 7 bases fitting TRBD1. The assigned J gene may be wrong: the sequence end matches TRBJ2-7 better. CDR3 size: 13 residues. CDR1 is SEHNR, CDR2 FQNEAQ, per germline (reference sequence). CDR3 loop: CASSFTGEGEQYF. CDR3 in DNA: TGTGCCAGCAGCTTTACAGGGGAAGGCGAGCAGTACTTC.

This clone was found once. The chain couples TRBV6-5 to TRBJ1-1; 7 positions agree with TRBD1. Germline lookup yields CDR1 MNHEY and CDR2 SVGAGI. With 6 bases clipped from V and 6 bases from J, the junction kept 7 bases outside the gene matches. The CDR3 runs to 13 residues. The CDR3 spells CASSHPTGSEAFF. Written as DNA, the CDR3 is TGTGCCAGCAGCCACCCGACAGGGTCTGAAGCTTTCTTT.

The chain has TRBV5-5 and TRBJ2-7; the match to TRBD2 covers 12 bases. Germline V gives CDR1 SGHKS, CDR2 YYEKEE (reference sequence). The CDR3 is made up of 15 amino acids. V lost 0 bases, J lost 6 bases, and 4 bases stayed unmatched. The CDR3 bases are TGTGCCAGCAGCTTGGGACTAGCGGGAGTTGGCGAGCAGTACTTC. As protein: CASSLGLAGVGEQYF.

The chain joins TRBV6-5 to TRBJ2-7, with 7 bases that match TRBD2. This CDR3 is built from 15 residues. CDR1 and CDR2 (germline): MNHEY, SVGAGI. V dropped 6 bases and J dropped 0; count of bases not matched to a gene: 8. CDR3 sequence reads: CASRRSGASSYEQYF. CDR3 bases: TGTGCCAGCAGAAGAAGCGGGGCGAGCTCCTACGAGCAGTACTTC.

This chain joins TRBV12-5 and TRBJ1-2; 7 nucleotides align to TRBD1. The V gene's germline CDR1 is LGHNT and CDR2 FRNRAP. The junction had 25 bases not matched to a gene; V was cut back by 1 base and J by 8 bases. This CDR3 comprises 20 residues. The CDR3 DNA sequence: TGTGCTAGTGGTTTGGCCGTACGGGGAATAAGTTTCGACAGGGAAAAGGGCTACACCTTC. Translation: CASGLAVRGISFDREKGYTF. The full variable domain, with the rest looked up from reference TRBV12-5 and TRBJ1-2, is DARVTQTPRHKVTEMGQEVTMRCQPILGHNTVFWYRQTMMQGLELLAYFRNRAPLDDSGMPKDRFSAEMPDATLATLKIQPSEPRDSAVYFCASGLAVRGISFDREKGYTFGSGTRLTVV.

The chain joins TRBV5-8 to TRBJ1-5, with unresolved D. V lost 4 bases to trimming and J lost 3 bases, with 20 bases between them. The CDR3 spans 17 residues. The V gene's germline CDR1 is SGHTS and CDR2 YDEGEE. CDR3 residues: CASSPAWGSVNNQPQHF. Written as DNA, the CDR3 is TGTGCCAGCAGCCCGGCGTGGGGTAGCGTAAACAATCAGCCCCAGCATTTT.

The V call is TRBV4-2, the J call TRBJ1-1; D gene uncertain. The V gene's germline CDR1 is LGHNA and CDR2 YNFKEQ. The V and J ends lost 0 bases and 4 bases respectively, with 9 bases between them. This CDR3 is 14 amino acids long. CDR3 region: CASSQELGFTEAFF. In DNA, the CDR3 is TGTGCCAGCAGCCAAGAACTGGGGTTCACTGAAGCTTTCTTT.

V gene TRBV30 combines with J gene TRBJ2-1; 8 bases line up with TRBD1. V trimming: 1 base; J trimming: 4 bases; junction bases outside the gene matches: 0. The CDR3 length is 13 residues. Germline CDR1 is GTSNPN and CDR2 is SVGIG (reference sequence). For the CDR3, the DNA is TGTGCCTGGAGTGGGGACAGGTACAATGAGCAGTTCTTC. Its translation is CAWSGDRYNEQFF.

The chain recombines TRBV7-2 with TRBJ2-7, with 11 nucleotides matching TRBD2. Trimming cost V 6 bases and J 0 bases; bases outside gene matches: 4. Germline CDR1 and CDR2: SGHTA and FQGNSA. The CDR3 sequence is 15 residues long. The CDR3 is CASRSSGGPSYEQYF. The CDR3 coding sequence is TGTGCCAGCAGGTCTAGCGGGGGGCCCTCCTACGAGCAGTACTTC.

The rearrangement uses TRBV18 and TRBJ2-7; 9 bases align to TRBD2. Per germline, CDR1 KGHSH and CDR2 LQKENI. CDR3 length: 13 residues. With 6 bases clipped from V and 2 bases from J, the junction kept 2 bases outside the gene matches. CDR3 protein: CASSLAGTYEQYF. The CDR3 DNA reads as TGTGCCAGCTCGCTAGCGGGGACCTACGAGCAGTACTTC. The entire variable domain, with the rest obtained from reference TRBV18 and TRBJ2-7, is as follows: NAGVMQNPRHLVRRRGQEARLRCSPMKGHSHVYWYRQLPEEGLKFMVYLQKENIIDESGMPKERFSAEFPKEGPSILRIQQVVRGDSAAYFCASSLAGTYEQYFGPGTRLTVT.